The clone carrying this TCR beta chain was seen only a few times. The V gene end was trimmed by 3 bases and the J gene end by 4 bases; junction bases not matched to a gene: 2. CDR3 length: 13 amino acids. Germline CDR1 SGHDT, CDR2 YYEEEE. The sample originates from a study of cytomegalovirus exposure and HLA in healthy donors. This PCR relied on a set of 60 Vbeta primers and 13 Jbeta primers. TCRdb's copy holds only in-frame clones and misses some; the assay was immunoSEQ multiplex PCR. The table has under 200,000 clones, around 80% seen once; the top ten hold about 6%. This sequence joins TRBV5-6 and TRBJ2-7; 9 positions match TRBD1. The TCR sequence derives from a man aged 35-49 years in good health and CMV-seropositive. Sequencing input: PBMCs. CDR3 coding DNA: TGTGCCAGCAGCTGGACAGGGGAGTACGAGCAGTACTTC. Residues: CASSWTGEYEQYF.